This T cell receptor (beta chain) is from a study of T cell responses to AZD1222 COVID-19 vaccine listed by TCRdb under 2021. The study in broad terms: AZD1222 recipients whose second dose came at about 4 weeks and those whose second dose came at about 12 weeks were combined into one group, since spike-specific TCR depth and breadth did not differ between the two schedules. TCR sequencing was performed for roughly 250 trial participants, of whom about 200 were given two doses of AZD1222 and about 25 were given two doses of MenACWY control vaccine. Trial participants were enrolled by age into 18-55, 56-69 and 70-plus year subgroups, with about 150, 28 and 57 TCR-sequenced participants respectively.

Concerning this clone itself: Its cognate antigen has yet to be identified. No base qualities exist here, and no much larger clone lies one base off it.

Study-wide conclusions, independent of this receptor: Vaccine-associated CD4 TCRs spanned the whole spike protein, with dominant responses in regions 160-218 and 743-854. In the small 56-69-year group, the increase in depth fell short of significance, most likely because of low power. Only a handful of AZD1222 recipients were SARS-CoV-2 seropositive at baseline, limiting conclusions about previously exposed vaccinees. No day 14 peak-response samples were available, so repertoires were characterized only after the peak T cell response. Epitopes outside the regions mutated in the B.1.351 and B.1.1.7 variants were reportedly recognized by nearly half of the unique spike-specific TCRs. Spike-specific TCR breadth and depth rose significantly after two AZD1222 doses compared with day 0 and with MenACWY recipients. Participants were mostly white British and included more females than males, and it was suggested by the authors that clonal diversity may have been underestimated.

Reading the germline V gene gives CDR1 WSHSY and CDR2 SAAADI. Spanning cysteine to phenylalanine, the CDR3 consists of 14 amino acids. The DNA shown is the 42-base CDR3, in frame from base 1. V lost 8 bases and J lost 0 bases; the stretch between them is 14 bases long. The CDR3 regions of human TCRbeta chains were analyzed by immunosequencing. As for the original processing: TCRs in the repertoires were compared against a reference library of SARS-CoV-2-specific TCRs that had been generated with the MIRA antigen-specificity platform. Breadth was defined as the fraction of unique TCRs that were SARS-CoV-2-associated, and depth was defined as the fraction of total T cells that were SARS-CoV-2-associated. Using the MIRA data, every spike-specific TCR was mapped to the spike region that the TCR reacted to and assigned to either a CD4 or a CD8 class. Log10-transformed breadth and depth values were compared by one-way ANOVA with Sidak's multiple comparisons tests. The table was pulled from immuneACCESS by TCRdb, which kept in-frame rearrangements only. Such tables lose some clones; where checked, under half of the loss comes from unresolved V genes, and the rest has no known cause. The V and J calls and clone size are taken from that table; D and trimming were inferred from the DNA. Within this sample are about 170,000 clones, with about 85% of them counted one time only. The ten largest clones capture roughly 2.5% of the sample.

What the time point label conveys for this sample: baseline before first vaccination. Samples from vaccinated people were obtained from the UK trials COV001 and COV002, which included a single-blind randomized controlled phase 2/3 trial of AZD1222 (ChAdOx1 nCoV-19) in healthy adults. For TCRbeta chain sequencing, PBMC samples from trial participants were taken at day 0 and at day 28 after the second dose. The sequencing here drew on peripheral blood, taken on day 0 of AZD1222 vaccination. The chain employs TRBV10-2 and TRBJ2-7, with no confident D gene call. The TCR comes from an adult in good health. The CDR3 region has the sequence CASQYSPSSYEQYF. The DNA sequence is TGCGCCAGCCAATACAGTCCGAGCTCCTACGAGCAGTACTTC.